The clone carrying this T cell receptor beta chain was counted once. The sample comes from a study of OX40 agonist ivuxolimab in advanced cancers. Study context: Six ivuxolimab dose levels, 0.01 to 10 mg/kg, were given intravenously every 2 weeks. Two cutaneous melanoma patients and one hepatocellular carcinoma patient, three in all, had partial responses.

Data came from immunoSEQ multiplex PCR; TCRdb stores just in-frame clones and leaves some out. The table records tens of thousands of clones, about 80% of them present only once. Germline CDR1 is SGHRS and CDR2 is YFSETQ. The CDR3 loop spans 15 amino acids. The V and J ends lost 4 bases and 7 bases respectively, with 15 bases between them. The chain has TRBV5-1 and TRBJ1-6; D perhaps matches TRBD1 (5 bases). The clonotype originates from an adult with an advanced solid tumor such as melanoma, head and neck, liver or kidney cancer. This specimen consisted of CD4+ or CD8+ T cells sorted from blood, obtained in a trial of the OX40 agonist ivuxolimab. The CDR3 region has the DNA TGCGCCAGCAGCGTAAGGGACCTCGAAAATTCACCCCTCCACTTT. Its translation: CASSVRDLENSPLHF.